These 6 T cell receptor beta chains were sequenced from one sample in a study of T-cell memory formation after mild COVID-19. TCRdb re-analysed the 5' RACE reads in MiXCR, keeping a single row per CDR3 protein. This sample has about 410,000 distinct CDR3 sequences, with under 25% found just once. Sequenced: PBMCs or a T cell subset sorted from them (not recorded which). These receptors originate from an adult woman who had mild COVID-19 (a few samples of this study predate the infection). Cell type and time point are not known.

This clonotype has more than one count but fewer than ten. The chain joins TRBV4-1 to TRBJ1-1; D call uncertain. V gave up 0 bases and J gave up 6 bases, with 17 bases separating them. Germline assignment: CDR1 MGHRA and CDR2 YSYEKL. CDR3 length: 16 residues. The CDR3 loop is CASSQESEMWGSEAFF. The CDR3, as DNA: TGCGCCAGCAGCCAAGAATCTGAGATGTGGGGATCTGAAGCTTTCTTT.

The rearrangement joins TRBV7-2 to TRBJ2-5; 15 bases fit TRBD2. CDR3 length: 18 amino acids. The V and J ends lost 1 base and 1 base, in that order; junction bases with no gene match: 4. Per the germline V gene, CDR1 is SGHTA and CDR2 is FQGNSA. CDR3 protein: CASSLVRGLAGGQETQYF. DNA for the CDR3: TGTGCCAGCAGCTTAGTGAGGGGACTAGCGGGAGGCCAAGAGACCCAGTACTTC.

V and J are TRBV11-2 and TRBJ2-2; 11 bases are shared with TRBD1. Unmatched junction bases numbered 4, after V lost 5 bases and J lost 5 bases. The CDR3 spans 15 residues. CDR1 and CDR2 from the germline V gene are SGHAT and FQNNGV. The CDR3 region has the DNA TGTGCCAGCAGCAACGGACAGGGGGCGACCGGGGAGCTGTTTTTT. Encoded protein: CASSNGQGATGELFF.

This clonotype was seen more than once but under ten times. The J gene is TRBJ2-3, the V gene TRBV12-3 or TRBV12-4; 13 bases are shared with TRBD2. V dropped 5 bases and J dropped 6; count of bases not matched to a gene: 11. The CDR3 loop spans 17 amino acids. CDR3 coding DNA: TGTGCCAGCAGTCAATTACTAGCGGGGGGGCCCTTTGATACGCAGTATTTT. Its protein is CASSQLLAGGPFDTQYF.

This clonotype was counted only a few times. This chain links TRBV4-2 with TRBJ2-1; 13 nucleotides line up with TRBD2. Germline loops: CDR1 LGHNA, CDR2 YNFKEQ. The CDR3 runs 21 residues. Germline trimming cut 3 bases from V and 7 bases from J; bases unmatched to any gene: 21. DNA for the CDR3: TGTGCCAGCAGCCATCCCTCTGGACTAGCGGGAGACTATGGGTGGGGGAATGAGCAGTTCTTC. Its translation is CASSHPSGLAGDYGWGNEQFF.

The V and J genes are TRBV7-6 and TRBJ2-1, with 9 bases aligning to TRBD2. Trimming removed 5 bases from V and 9 bases from J; junction bases left unmatched: 14. CDR1 and CDR2 (germline): SGHVS, FNYEAQ. This CDR3 has 16 amino acids. The CDR3 DNA follows: TGTGCCAGCAGCCCCCCCGGGGTAGCGGGAGATAGTGAGCAGTTCTTC. The encoded protein is CASSPPGVAGDSEQFF.